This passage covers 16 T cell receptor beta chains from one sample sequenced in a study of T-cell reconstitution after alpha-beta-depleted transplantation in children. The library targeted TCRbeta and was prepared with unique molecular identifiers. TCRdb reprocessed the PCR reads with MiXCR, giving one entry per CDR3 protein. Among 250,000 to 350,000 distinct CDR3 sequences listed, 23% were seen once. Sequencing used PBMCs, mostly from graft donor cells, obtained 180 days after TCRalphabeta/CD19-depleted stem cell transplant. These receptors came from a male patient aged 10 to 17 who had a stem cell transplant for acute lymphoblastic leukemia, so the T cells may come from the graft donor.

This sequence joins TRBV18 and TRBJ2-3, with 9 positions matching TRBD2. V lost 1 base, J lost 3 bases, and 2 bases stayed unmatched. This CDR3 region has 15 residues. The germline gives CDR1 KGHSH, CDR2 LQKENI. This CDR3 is CASSPLAGVTDTQYF. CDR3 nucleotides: TGTGCCAGCTCACCACTAGCGGGAGTGACAGATACGCAGTATTTT.

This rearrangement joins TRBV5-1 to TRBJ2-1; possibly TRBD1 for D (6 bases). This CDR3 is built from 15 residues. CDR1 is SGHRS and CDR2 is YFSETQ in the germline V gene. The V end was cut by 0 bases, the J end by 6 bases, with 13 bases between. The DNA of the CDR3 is TGCGCCAGCAGCTTGGTCCAGGGGAAATTCAATGAGCAGTTCTTC. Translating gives CASSLVQGKFNEQFF.

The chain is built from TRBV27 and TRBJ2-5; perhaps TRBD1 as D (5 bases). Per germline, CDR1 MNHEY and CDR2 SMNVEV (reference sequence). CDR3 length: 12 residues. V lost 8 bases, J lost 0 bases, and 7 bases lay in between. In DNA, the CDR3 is TGTGCCAGCCAGGGATACCAAGAGACCCAGTACTTC. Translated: CASQGYQETQYF.

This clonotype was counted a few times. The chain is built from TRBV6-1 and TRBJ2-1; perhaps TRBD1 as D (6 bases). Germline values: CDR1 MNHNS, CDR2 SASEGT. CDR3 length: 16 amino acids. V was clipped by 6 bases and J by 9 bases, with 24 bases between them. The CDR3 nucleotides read TGTGCCAGCAGGCCCCCCTATGGGGGCCCAAGTATTGAGCAGTTCTTC. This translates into CASRPPYGGPSIEQFF.

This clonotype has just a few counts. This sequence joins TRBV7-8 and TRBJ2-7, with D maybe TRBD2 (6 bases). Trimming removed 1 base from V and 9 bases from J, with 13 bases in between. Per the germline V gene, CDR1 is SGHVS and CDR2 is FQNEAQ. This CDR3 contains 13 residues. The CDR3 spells CASSLVVIAAQYF. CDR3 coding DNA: TGTGCCAGCAGCTTAGTCGTGATAGCGGCGCAGTACTTC.

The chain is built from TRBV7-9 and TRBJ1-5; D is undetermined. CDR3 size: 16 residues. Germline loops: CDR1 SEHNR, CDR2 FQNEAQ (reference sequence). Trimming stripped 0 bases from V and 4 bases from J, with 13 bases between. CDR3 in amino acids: CASSLAAAGINQPQHF. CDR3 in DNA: TGTGCCAGCAGCTTAGCGGCGGCAGGAATTAATCAGCCCCAGCATTTT.

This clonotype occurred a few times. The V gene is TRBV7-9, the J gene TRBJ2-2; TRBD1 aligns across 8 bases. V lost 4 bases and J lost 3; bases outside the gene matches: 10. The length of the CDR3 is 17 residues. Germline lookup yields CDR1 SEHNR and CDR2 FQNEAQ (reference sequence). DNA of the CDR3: TGTGCCAGCAGCTCCGGGCCCGACAGGGGATACACCGGGGAGCTGTTTTTT. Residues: CASSSGPDRGYTGELFF. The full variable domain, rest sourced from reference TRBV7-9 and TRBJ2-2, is DTGVSQNPRHKITKRGQNVTFRCDPISEHNRLYWYRQTLGQGPEFLTYFQNEAQLEKSRLLSDRFSAERPKGSFSTLEIQRTEQGDSAMYLCASSSGPDRGYTGELFFGEGSRLTVL.

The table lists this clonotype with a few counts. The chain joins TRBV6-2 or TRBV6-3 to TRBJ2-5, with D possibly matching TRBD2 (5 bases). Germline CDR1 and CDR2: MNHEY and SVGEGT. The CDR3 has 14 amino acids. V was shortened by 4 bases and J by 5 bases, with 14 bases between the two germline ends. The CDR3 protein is CASSLLGAAETQYF. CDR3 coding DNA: TGTGCCAGCAGTTTACTCGGAGCGGCGGAGACCCAGTACTTC.

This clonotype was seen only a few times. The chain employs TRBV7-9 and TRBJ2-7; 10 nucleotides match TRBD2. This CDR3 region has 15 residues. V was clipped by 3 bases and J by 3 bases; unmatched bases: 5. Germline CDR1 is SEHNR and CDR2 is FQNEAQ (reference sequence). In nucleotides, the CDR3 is TGTGCCAGCAGCTTTCTTCTAGCGGGAGTCTACGAGCAGTACTTC. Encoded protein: CASSFLLAGVYEQYF. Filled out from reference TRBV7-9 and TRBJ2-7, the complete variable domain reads DTGVSQNPRHKITKRGQNVTFRCDPISEHNRLYWYRQTLGQGPEFLTYFQNEAQLEKSRLLSDRFSAERPKGSFSTLEIQRTEQGDSAMYLCASSFLLAGVYEQYFGPGTRLTVT.

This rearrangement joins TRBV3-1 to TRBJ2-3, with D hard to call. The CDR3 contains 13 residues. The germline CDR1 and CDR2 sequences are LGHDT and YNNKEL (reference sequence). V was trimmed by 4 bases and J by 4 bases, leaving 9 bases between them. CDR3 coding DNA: TGTGCCAGCAGCCGTCGCGGCCCAGATACGCAGTATTTT. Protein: CASSRRGPDTQYF.

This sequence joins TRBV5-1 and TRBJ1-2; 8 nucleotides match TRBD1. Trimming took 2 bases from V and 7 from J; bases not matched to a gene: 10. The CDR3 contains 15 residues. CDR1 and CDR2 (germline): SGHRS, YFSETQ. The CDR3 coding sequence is TGCGCCAGCAGCTTAGACGACAGGGGACGTAGTGGCTACACCTTC. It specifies CASSLDDRGRSGYTF. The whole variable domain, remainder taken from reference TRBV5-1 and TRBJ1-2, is KAGVTQTPRYLIKTRGQQVTLSCSPISGHRSVSWYQQTPGQGLQFLFEYFSETQRNKGNFPGRFSGRQFSNSRSEMNVSTLELGDSALYLCASSLDDRGRSGYTFGSGTRLTVV.

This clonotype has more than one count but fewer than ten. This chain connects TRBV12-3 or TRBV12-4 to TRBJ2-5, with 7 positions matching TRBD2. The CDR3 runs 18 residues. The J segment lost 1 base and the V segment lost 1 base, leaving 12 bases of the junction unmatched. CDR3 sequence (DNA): TGTGCCAGCAGTTTAGGCCTTCGGAGGGCTAGCGGCCAAGAGACCCAGTACTTC. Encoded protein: CASSLGLRRASGQETQYF.

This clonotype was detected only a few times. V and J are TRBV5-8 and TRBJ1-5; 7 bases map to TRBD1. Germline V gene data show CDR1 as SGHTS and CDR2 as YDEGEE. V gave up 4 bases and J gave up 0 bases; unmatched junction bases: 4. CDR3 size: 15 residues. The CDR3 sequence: CASSRQGYSNQPQHF. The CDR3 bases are TGTGCCAGCAGCCGACAGGGCTATAGCAATCAGCCCCAGCATTTT.

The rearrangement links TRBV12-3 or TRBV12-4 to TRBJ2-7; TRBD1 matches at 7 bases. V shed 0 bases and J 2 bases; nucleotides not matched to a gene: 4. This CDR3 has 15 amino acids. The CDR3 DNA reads TGTGCCAGCAGTTTAGCGACAGGGATCCCCTACGAGCAGTACTTC. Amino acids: CASSLATGIPYEQYF.

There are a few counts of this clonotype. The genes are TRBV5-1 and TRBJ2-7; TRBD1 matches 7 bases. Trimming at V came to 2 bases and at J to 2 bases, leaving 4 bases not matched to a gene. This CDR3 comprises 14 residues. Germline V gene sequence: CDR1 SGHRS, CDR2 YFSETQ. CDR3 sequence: CASSFATGTYEQYF. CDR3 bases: TGCGCCAGCAGCTTTGCGACAGGGACCTACGAGCAGTACTTC.

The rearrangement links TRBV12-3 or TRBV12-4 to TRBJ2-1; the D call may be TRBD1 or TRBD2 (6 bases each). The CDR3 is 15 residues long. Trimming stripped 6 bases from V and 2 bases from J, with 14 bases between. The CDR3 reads CASSQRGDPYNEQFF. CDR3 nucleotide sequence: TGTGCCAGCAGCCAGAGGGGGGACCCCTACAATGAGCAGTTCTTC.